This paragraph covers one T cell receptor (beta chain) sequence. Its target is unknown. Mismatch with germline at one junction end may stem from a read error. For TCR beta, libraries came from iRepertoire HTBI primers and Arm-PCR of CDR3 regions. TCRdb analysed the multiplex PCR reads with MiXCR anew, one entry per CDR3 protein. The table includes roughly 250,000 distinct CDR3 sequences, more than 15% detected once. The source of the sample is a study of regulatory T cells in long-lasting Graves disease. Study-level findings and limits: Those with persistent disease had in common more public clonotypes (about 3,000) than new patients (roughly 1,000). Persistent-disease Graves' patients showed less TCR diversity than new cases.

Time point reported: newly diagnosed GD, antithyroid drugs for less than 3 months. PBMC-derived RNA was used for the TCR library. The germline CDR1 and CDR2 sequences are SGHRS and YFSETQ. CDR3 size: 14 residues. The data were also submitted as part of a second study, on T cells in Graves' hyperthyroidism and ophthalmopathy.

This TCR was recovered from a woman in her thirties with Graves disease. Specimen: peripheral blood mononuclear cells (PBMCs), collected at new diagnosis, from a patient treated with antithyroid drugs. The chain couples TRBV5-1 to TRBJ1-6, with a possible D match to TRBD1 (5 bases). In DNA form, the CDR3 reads TGCGTCAGCAGCTTGGTTCCAGGGAAATCACCCCTCCACTTT. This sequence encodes CVSSLVPGKSPLHF.